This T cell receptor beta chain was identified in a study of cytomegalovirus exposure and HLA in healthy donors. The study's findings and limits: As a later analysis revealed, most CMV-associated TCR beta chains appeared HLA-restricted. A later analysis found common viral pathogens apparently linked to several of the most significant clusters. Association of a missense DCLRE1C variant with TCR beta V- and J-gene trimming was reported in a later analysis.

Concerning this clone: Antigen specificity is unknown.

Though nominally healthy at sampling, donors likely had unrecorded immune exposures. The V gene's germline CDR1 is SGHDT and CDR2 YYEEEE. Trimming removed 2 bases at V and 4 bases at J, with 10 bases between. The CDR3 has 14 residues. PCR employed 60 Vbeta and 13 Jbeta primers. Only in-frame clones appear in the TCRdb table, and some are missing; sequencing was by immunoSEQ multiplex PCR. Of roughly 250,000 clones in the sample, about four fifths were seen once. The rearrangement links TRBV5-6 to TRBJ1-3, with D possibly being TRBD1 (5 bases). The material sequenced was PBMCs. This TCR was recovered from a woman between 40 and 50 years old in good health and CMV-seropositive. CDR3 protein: CASSFLGVGNTIYF. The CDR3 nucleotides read TGTGCCAGCAGCTTTTTAGGGGTCGGAAACACCATATATTTT.